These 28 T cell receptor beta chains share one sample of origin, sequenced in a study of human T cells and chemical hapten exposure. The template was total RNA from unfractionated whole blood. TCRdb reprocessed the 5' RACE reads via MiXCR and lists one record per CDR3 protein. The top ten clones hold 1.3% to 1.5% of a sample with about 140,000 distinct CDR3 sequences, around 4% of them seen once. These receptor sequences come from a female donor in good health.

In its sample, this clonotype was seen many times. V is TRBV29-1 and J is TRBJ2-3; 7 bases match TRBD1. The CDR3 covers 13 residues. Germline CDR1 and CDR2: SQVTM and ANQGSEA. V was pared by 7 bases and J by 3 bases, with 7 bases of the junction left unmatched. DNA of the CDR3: TGCAGCGGTGACAGGGATCGGACAGATACGCAGTATTTT. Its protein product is CSGDRDRTDTQYF.

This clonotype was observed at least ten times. CDR3 nucleotides: TGTGCCAGCAGTTACACAGGGGATGGTCAGCCCCAGCATTTT. Encoded protein: CASSYTGDGQPQHF. V gene TRBV6-2 or TRBV6-3 combines with J gene TRBJ1-5; TRBD1 agrees at 7 bases. The CDR3 is made up of 14 amino acids. The trim removed 2 bases at V and 6 bases at J, leaving 4 bases unmatched. Germline CDR1 and CDR2: MNHEY and SVGEGT.

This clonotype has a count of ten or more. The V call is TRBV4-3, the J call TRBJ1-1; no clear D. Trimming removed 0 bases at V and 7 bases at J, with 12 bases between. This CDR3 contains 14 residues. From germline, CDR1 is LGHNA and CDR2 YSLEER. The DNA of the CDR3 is TGCGCCAGCAGCCAAGATCTGGGTAGGGATGAAGCTTTCTTT. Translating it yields CASSQDLGRDEAFF.

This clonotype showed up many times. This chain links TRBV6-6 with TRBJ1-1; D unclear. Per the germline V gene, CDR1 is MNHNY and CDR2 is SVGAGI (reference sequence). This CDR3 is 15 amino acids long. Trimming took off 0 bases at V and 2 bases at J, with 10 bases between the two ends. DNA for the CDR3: TGTGCCAGCAGTTACTCACAGATACAAAACACTGAAGCTTTCTTT. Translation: CASSYSQIQNTEAFF.

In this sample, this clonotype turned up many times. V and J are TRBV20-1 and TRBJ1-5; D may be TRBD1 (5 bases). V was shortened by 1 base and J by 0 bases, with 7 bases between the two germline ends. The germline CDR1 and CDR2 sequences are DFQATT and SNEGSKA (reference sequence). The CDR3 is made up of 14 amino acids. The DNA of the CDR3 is TGCAGTGCTAGAGCCGACAGTAGCAATCAGCCCCAGCATTTT. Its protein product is CSARADSSNQPQHF.

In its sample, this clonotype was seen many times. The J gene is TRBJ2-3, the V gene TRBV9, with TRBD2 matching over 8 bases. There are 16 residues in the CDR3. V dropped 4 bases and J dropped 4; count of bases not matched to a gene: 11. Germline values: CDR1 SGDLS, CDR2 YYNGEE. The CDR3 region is CASSSDGAGGSDTQYF. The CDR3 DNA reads TGTGCCAGCAGCAGTGATGGCGCGGGGGGATCAGATACGCAGTATTTT.

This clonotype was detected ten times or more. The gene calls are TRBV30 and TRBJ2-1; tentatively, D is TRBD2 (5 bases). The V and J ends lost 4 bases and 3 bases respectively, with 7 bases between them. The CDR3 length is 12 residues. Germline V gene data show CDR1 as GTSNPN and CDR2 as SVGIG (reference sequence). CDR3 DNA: TGTGCCTGGAACGGGGTCTACAATGAGCAGTTCTTC. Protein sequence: CAWNGVYNEQFF.

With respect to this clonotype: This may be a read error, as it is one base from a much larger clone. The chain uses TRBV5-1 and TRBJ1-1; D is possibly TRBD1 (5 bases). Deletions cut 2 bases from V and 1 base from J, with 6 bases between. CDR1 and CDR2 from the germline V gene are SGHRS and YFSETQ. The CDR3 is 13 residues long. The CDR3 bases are TGCGCCAGCAGCTTACAGGAGAACACTGAAGCTTTCTTT. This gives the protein CASSLQENTEAFF.

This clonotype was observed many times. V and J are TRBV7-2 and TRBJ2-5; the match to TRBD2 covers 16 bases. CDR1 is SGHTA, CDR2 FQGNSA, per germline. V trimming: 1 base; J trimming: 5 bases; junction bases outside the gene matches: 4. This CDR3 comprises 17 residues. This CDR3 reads CASSLEGTSGGVETQYF. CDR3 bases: TGTGCCAGCAGCTTAGAGGGGACTAGCGGGGGGGTGGAGACCCAGTACTTC. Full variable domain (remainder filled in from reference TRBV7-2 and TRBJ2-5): GAGVSQSPSNKVTEKGKDVELRCDPISGHTALYWYRQSLGQGLEFLIYFQGNSAPDKSGLPSDRFSAERTGGSVSTLTIQRTQQEDSAVYLCASSLEGTSGGVETQYFGPGTRLLVL.

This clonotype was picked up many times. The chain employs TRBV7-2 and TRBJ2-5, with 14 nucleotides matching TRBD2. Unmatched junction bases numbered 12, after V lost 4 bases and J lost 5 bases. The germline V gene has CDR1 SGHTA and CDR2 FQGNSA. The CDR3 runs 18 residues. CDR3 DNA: TGTGCCAGCAGCTCCAGACTAGCGGGGGGGCCAGACGCCGAGACCCAGTACTTC. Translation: CASSSRLAGGPDAETQYF.

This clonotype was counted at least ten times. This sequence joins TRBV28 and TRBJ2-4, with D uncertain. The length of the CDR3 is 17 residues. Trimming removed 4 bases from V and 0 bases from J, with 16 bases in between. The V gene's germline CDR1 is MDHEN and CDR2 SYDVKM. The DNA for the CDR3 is TGTGCCAGCAGTTCTCAGACCCTGCCCAGAGCCAAAAACATTCAGTACTTC. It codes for CASSSQTLPRAKNIQYF.

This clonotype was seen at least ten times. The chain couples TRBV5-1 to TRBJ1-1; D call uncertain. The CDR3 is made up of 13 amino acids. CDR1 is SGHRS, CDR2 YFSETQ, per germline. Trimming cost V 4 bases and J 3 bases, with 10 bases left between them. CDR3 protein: CASSRSGYTEAFF. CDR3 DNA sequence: TGCGCCAGCAGCCGGTCGGGGTACACTGAAGCTTTCTTT.

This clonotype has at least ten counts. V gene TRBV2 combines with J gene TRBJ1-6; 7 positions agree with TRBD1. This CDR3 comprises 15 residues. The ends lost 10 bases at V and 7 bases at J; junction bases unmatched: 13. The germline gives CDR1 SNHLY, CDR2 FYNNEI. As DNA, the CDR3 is TGTGCCACCCAGGGGGGAGTAGAGGGAAATTCACCCCTCCACTTT. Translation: CATQGGVEGNSPLHF. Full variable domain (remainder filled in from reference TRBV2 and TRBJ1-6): EPEVTQTPSHQVTQMGQEVILRCVPISNHLYFYWYRQILGQKVEFLVSFYNNEISEKSEIFDDQFSVERPDGSNFTLKIRSTKLEDSAMYFCATQGGVEGNSPLHFGNGTRLTVT.

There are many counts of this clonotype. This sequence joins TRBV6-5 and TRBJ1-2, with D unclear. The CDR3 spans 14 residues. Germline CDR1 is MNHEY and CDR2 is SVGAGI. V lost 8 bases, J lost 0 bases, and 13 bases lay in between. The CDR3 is CASGPPGANYGYTF. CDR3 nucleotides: TGTGCCAGCGGGCCGCCCGGGGCTAACTATGGCTACACCTTC.

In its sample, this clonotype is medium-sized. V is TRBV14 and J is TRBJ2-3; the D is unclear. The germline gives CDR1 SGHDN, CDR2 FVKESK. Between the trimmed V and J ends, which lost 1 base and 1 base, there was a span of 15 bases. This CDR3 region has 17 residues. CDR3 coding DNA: TGTGCCAGCAGCCAAGGCGGAGTCCTCACTGGCACAGATACGCAGTATTTT. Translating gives CASSQGGVLTGTDTQYF.

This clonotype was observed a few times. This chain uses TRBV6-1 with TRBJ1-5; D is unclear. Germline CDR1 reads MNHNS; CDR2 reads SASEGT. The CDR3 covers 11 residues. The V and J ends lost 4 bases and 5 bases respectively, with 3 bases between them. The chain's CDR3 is CASSVHQPQHF. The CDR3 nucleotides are TGTGCCAGCAGTGTACATCAGCCCCAGCATTTT.

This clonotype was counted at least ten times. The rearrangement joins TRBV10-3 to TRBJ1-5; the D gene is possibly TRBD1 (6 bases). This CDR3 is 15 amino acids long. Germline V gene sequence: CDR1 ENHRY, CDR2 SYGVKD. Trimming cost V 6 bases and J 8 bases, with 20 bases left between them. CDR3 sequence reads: CAIRGGQAELKPQHF. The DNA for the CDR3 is TGTGCCATCAGGGGGGGGCAGGCTGAGTTGAAGCCCCAGCATTTT.

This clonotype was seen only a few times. The CDR3 loop is CASSLEGLGNQPQHF. The DNA for the CDR3 is TGTGCCAGCAGCTTAGAGGGGCTAGGCAATCAGCCCCAGCATTTT. This chain links TRBV7-8 with TRBJ1-5, with TRBD1 as a possible D gene (5 bases). This CDR3 region has 15 residues. V lost 1 base and J lost 2, with 9 bases in between. Germline assignment: CDR1 SGHVS and CDR2 FQNEAQ.

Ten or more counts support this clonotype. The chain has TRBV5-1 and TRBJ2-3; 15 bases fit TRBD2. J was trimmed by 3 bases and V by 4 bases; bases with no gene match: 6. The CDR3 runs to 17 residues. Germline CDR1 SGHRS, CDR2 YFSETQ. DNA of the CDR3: TGCGCCAGCAGCCGGACTAGCGGGGGGGCCGGGACAGATACGCAGTATTTT. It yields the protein CASSRTSGGAGTDTQYF.

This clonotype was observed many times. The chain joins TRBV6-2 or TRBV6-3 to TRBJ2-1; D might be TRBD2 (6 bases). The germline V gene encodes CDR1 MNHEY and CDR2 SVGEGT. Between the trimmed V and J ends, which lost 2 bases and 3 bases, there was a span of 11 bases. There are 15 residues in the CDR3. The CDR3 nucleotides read TGTGCCAGCAGTTACGGGCGGGGAGACTACAATGAGCAGTTCTTC. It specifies CASSYGRGDYNEQFF.

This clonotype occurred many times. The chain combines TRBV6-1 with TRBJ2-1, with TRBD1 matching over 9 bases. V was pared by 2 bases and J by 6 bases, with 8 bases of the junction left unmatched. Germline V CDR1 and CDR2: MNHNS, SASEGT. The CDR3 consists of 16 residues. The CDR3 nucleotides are TGTGCCAGCAGTGAAATTGGCCGGACAGGGGTCAATGAGCAGTTCTTC. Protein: CASSEIGRTGVNEQFF.

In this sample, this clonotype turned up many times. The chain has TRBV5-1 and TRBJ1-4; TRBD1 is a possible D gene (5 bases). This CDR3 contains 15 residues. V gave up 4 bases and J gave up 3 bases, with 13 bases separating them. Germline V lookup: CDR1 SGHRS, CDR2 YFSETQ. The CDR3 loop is CASSLLGVSNEKLFF. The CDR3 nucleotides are TGCGCCAGCAGCCTTCTGGGGGTTTCTAATGAAAAACTGTTTTTT.

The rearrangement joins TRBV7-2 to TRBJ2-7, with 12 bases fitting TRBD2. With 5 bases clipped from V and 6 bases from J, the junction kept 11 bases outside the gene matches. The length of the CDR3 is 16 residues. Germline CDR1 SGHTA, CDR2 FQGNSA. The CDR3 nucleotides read TGTGCCAGCAGCCATAGAAGACTAGCGGGGGTTTCCGAGCAGTACTTC. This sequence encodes CASSHRRLAGVSEQYF.

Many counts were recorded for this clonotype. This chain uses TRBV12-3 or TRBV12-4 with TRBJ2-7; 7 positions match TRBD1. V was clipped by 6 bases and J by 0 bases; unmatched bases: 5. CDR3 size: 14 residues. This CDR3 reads CASRRQGTSYEQYF. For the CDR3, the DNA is TGTGCCAGCAGGAGACAGGGCACCTCCTACGAGCAGTACTTC.

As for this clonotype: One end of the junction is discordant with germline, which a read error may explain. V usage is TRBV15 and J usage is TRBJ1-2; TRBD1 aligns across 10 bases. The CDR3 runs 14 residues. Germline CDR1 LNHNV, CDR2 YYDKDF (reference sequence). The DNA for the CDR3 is TGTACCACCAGCACCGGACAGGACAGGGGGTGGTACACCTTC. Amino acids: CTTSTGQDRGWYTF.

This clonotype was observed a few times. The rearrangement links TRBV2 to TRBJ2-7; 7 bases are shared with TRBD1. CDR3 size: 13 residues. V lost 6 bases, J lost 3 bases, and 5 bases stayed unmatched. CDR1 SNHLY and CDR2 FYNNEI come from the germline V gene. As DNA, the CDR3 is TGTGCCAGCAGCCGACAGGGTAACTACGAGCAGTACTTC. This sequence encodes CASSRQGNYEQYF. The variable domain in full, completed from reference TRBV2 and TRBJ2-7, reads EPEVTQTPSHQVTQMGQEVILRCVPISNHLYFYWYRQILGQKVEFLVSFYNNEISEKSEIFDDQFSVERPDGSNFTLKIRSTKLEDSAMYFCASSRQGNYEQYFGPGTRLTVT.

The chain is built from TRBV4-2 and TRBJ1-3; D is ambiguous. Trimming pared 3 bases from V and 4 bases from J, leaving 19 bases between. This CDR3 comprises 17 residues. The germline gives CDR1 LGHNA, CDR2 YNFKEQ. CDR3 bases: TGTGCCAGCAGCCAGGGTTCCGGCAGCCCCTGGGGAAACACCATATATTTT. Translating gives CASSQGSGSPWGNTIYF.

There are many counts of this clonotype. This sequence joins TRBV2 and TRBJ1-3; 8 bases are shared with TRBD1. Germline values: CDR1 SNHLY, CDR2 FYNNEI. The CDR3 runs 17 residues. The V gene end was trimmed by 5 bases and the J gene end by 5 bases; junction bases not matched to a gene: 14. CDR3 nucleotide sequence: TGTGCCAGCAGTCTACTGAACAGGGGGTTGTCGAGAAACACCATATATTTT. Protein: CASSLLNRGLSRNTIYF.